These T cell receptor beta chains were read from a single sample in a study of blood T cell repertoires in COVID-19. The data were produced by immunoSEQ multiplex PCR, yet TCRdb's version contains in-frame clones alone and is incomplete. The data hold just over 65,000 clones, with around 86% observed a single time. The specimen was peripheral blood. Receptor source: a man aged 25 to 40 with acute or convalescent COVID-19. Each CDR3 is given with its conserved first and last residue. A D gene is named only where the DNA matches it firmly. The size entry is marked missing in some rows and otherwise reads once, few, many or a size class.

TRBV15,14,TRBJ2-2,.,.,TGTGCCACCAGCGGGGGACTGGAGACCGGGGAGCTGTTTTTT,CATSGGLETGELFF
TRBV19,15,TRBJ2-3,.,.,TGTGCCAGTAGCCCATCCGTGGCGGGGAGAGATACGCAGTATTTT,CASSPSVAGRDTQYF
TRBV11-2,14,TRBJ2-7,.,.,TGTGCCAGCAGCTCGTACCAGGGGCCCTACGAGCAGTACTTC,CASSSYQGPYEQYF
TRBV11-2,18,TRBJ2-7,.,.,TGTGCCAGCAGCTTAGTGGACCAGGGTATAGGGGCTTCCTACGAGCAGTACTTC,CASSLVDQGIGASYEQYF
TRBV4-1,12,TRBJ2-5,.,.,TGCGCCAGCAGGGACAGCCAAGAGACCCAGTACTTC,CASRDSQETQYF
TRBV29-1,11,TRBJ2-2,.,.,TGCAGCGTTACAGACACCGGGGAGCTGTTTTTT,CSVTDTGELFF
TRBV9,15,TRBJ1-6,TRBD1,.,TGTGCCAGCAGCACCAACAGGGGTGGCAATTCACCCCTCCACTTT,CASSTNRGGNSPLHF
TRBV7-2,14,TRBJ2-3,TRBD2,.,TGTGCCAGCAGCCACGGACTAGTAACAGATACGCAGTATTTT,CASSHGLVTDTQYF
TRBV7-9,14,TRBJ1-1,TRBD1,.,TGTGCCAGCAGCTTAAGACAGGGTTCAGCTGAAGCTTTCTTT,CASSLRQGSAEAFF
TRBV5-1,14,TRBJ2-5,.,.,TGCGCCAGCAGCTTCTCCAGGGGACAAGAGACCCAGTACTTC,CASSFSRGQETQYF
TRBV6-2/TRBV6-3,16,TRBJ2-7,TRBD2,.,TGTGCCAGCAGTTACCGTTTAGCGGGAGGGATCTACGAGCAGTACTTC,CASSYRLAGGIYEQYF
TRBV6-2/TRBV6-3,13,TRBJ2-2,.,once,TGTGCCAGCAGTTACTCTAATCCCGGGGAGCTGTTTTTT,CASSYSNPGELFF
TRBV14,18,TRBJ1-2,.,.,TGTGCCAGCAGCCTTTATACAGGGTTGGGGAAACTGGCGAATGGCTACACCTTC,CASSLYTGLGKLANGYTF
TRBV27,15,TRBJ2-1,TRBD2,.,TGTGCCAGCGGCCGGGTTAGCGGGCAACTGCCGGAGCAGTTCTTC,CASGRVSGQLPEQFF
TRBV13,15,TRBJ2-2,.,.,TGTGCCAGCAGCCGACAATATGGGTCCGTGCGGGAGCTGTTTTTT,CASSRQYGSVRELFF
TRBV19,14,TRBJ1-5,TRBD1,.,TGTGCCAGTAGTCTCAGGGGGCTGGGGCAGCCCCAGCATTTT,CASSLRGLGQPQHF
TRBV19,15,TRBJ1-5,.,.,TGTGCCAGTAGCCAGGGTCGACTGGGCAATCAGCCCCAGCATTTT,CASSQGRLGNQPQHF
TRBV25-1,14,TRBJ2-5,.,once,TGTGCCAGCAGTAAGCTAGTTGGTGGAGAGACCCAGTACTTC,CASSKLVGGETQYF
TRBV25-1,15,TRBJ1-4,.,.,TGTGCCAGCAGTGAGCCTGGGGCAGTAAATGAAAAACTGTTTTTT,CASSEPGAVNEKLFF
TRBV9,17,TRBJ2-5,.,.,TGTGCCAGCAGCGTAGCTCCCTCTGGGCGTAACCAAGAGACCCAGTACTTC,CASSVAPSGRNQETQYF
TRBV5-1,15,TRBJ1-3,.,.,TGCGCCAGCAGCAACGACCGAGGTGCTGGAAACACCATATATTTT,CASSNDRGAGNTIYF
TRBV11-2,13,TRBJ2-7,TRBD1,.,TGTGCCAGCAGTACCGGGACAGGGTTCGAGCAGTACTTC,CASSTGTGFEQYF
TRBV7-9,15,TRBJ1-5,.,.,TGTGCCAGCAGCCCGGGCAGGGCCGGTAATCAGCCCCAGCATTTT,CASSPGRAGNQPQHF
TRBV9,13,TRBJ1-4,.,few,TGTGCCAGCAGCCCAGGTCGGACAGAAAAACTGTTTTTT,CASSPGRTEKLFF
TRBV19,14,TRBJ1-6,.,once,TGTGCCAGTGGACAGAGCTCCTATAATTCACCCCTCCACTTT,CASGQSSYNSPLHF
TRBV6-4,14,TRBJ2-3,TRBD1,.,TGTGCCAGCAGTGACGGACAGGGGGCAGATACGCAGTATTTT,CASSDGQGADTQYF
TRBV19,16,TRBJ2-2,.,.,TGTGCCAGTAGTATGGGAAGGGCCAGGGGCACCGGGGAGCTGTTTTTT,CASSMGRARGTGELFF
TRBV28,12,TRBJ1-2,.,.,TGTGCCAGCAGCCCCACAGGAAAGAGGTACACCTTC,CASSPTGKRYTF
TRBV6-5,14,TRBJ2-2,.,.,TGTGCCAGCAGTCGAACTAGCTACACCGGGGAGCTGTTTTTT,CASSRTSYTGELFF
TRBV6-1,13,TRBJ1-5,.,.,TGTGCCAGCAGTGACAGGGTTGGTCAGCCCCAGCATTTT,CASSDRVGQPQHF
TRBV28,14,TRBJ1-6,.,.,TGTGCCAGCAGTTTTGAGGGGGTGAATTCACCCCTCCACTTT,CASSFEGVNSPLHF
TRBV29-1,13,TRBJ2-5,.,.,TGCAGCGTTACGCGGGGACAGAGGGAGACCCAGTACTTC,CSVTRGQRETQYF
TRBV30,15,TRBJ2-7,.,.,TGTGCCTGGTCGGGGGAGACTAGGAGAAGCAGCGAGCAGTACTTC,CAWSGETRRSSEQYF
TRBV9,14,TRBJ2-2,.,.,TGTGCCAGCAGCGTAGCCATGAACACCGGGGAGCTGTTTTTT,CASSVAMNTGELFF
TRBV5-1,13,TRBJ2-7,.,.,TGCGCCAGCAGGGTGGACAGACCCTACGAGCAGTACTTC,CASRVDRPYEQYF
TRBV28,15,TRBJ2-1,TRBD1,.,TGTGCCAGCAGTTTTCGGGACAGGGATGGGGATGAGCAGTTCTTC,CASSFRDRDGDEQFF
TRBV4-1,15,TRBJ1-6,.,.,TGCGCCAGCAGCTCTTGGACAGAGCCCAATTCACCCCTCCACTTT,CASSSWTEPNSPLHF
TRBV5-1,14,TRBJ2-7,TRBD1,.,TGCGCCAGCAGCTTACAGGGGGGATCCTACGAGCAGTACTTC,CASSLQGGSYEQYF
TRBV30,14,TRBJ2-5,.,.,TGTGCCTGGACCCAAGGCGGGCTCCAAGAGACCCAGTACTTC,CAWTQGGLQETQYF
TRBV6-6,17,TRBJ1-5,TRBD1,few,TGTGCCAGCAGGCGACAGGGAGGCGGGAATAGCAATCAGCCCCAGCATTTT,CASRRQGGGNSNQPQHF
TRBV10-2,15,TRBJ2-7,TRBD2,once,TGCGCCAGCAGGGAAGCGGGAGGGAGCTCCTACGAGCAGTACTTC,CASREAGGSSYEQYF
TRBV11-2,15,TRBJ1-4,.,once,TGTGCCAGCAGCTTATTCTCAGCAACTAATGAAAAACTGTTTTTT,CASSLFSATNEKLFF
TRBV3-1/TRBV3-2,15,TRBJ2-3,.,.,TGTGCCAGCAGCCCAGATGACAGGTACACAGATACGCAGTATTTT,CASSPDDRYTDTQYF
TRBV7-9,12,TRBJ1-2,TRBD1,.,TGTGCCAGCAGCGGGGACAGCCCGGGCTACACCTTC,CASSGDSPGYTF
TRBV24-1,17,TRBJ2-5,.,.,TGTGCCACCAGTGATTTAAGGGCAGGGCCACTCGGAGAGACCCAGTACTTC,CATSDLRAGPLGETQYF
TRBV4-2,14,TRBJ2-1,TRBD2,.,TGTGCCGGGTCCAGACTAGCGGGAGACAATGAGCAGTTCTTC,CAGSRLAGDNEQFF